Presented here are 24 T cell receptor beta chains from one specimen sequenced in a study of blood T cell repertoires in COVID-19. Libraries were prepared by immunoSEQ multiplex PCR; TCRdb keeps only in-frame clonotypes and omits some of them. In the table there are about 410,000 clones, roughly 90% of which are singletons. Sequenced material: PBMCs or T cells enriched from blood (not recorded which). These TCRs come from a woman aged 25 to 45 who had recovered from COVID-19.

A remark on this clone: Compared with germline, one end of the junction differs, possibly owing to a read error. This chain connects TRBV28 to TRBJ2-7; possible D gene TRBD2, 5 bases. Germline V gene data show CDR1 as MDHEN and CDR2 as SYDVKM. The CDR3 consists of 11 residues. CDR3 bases: TGTGCCAGCACTTCACCGGGATCGGGTGACTTC. As protein: CASTSPGSGDF.

This clone was seen a few times. CDR3 nucleotide sequence: TGTGCCAGCAGCCAATGGCACAGGGGATCCCCACAACATAATTCACCCCTCCACTTT. Its translation: CASSQWHRGSPQHNSPLHF. The chain combines TRBV4-2 with TRBJ1-6; 7 nucleotides match TRBD1. The junction had 15 bases not matched to a gene; V was cut back by 2 bases and J by 5 bases. CDR1 LGHNA and CDR2 YNFKEQ come from the germline V gene. CDR3 length: 19 residues.

The genes are TRBV11-2 and TRBJ2-3; D gene ambiguous. This CDR3 has 14 amino acids. Trimming removed 0 bases from V and 2 bases from J, with 6 bases in between. Germline loops: CDR1 SGHAT, CDR2 FQNNGV. The CDR3, as DNA: TGTGCCAGCAGCTTAGATGCGGCCACAGATACGCAGTATTTT. It is translated as CASSLDAATDTQYF.

The chain employs TRBV14 and TRBJ1-1; D unresolved. With 0 bases removed from V and 6 bases from J, the gap between germline ends came to 14 bases. The CDR3 is made up of 15 amino acids. Germline V gives CDR1 SGHDN, CDR2 FVKESK. The CDR3 is CASSQDERRAAEAFF. The CDR3 nucleotides are TGTGCCAGCAGCCAAGATGAGCGGCGAGCCGCTGAAGCTTTCTTT.

The V call is TRBV12-5, the J call TRBJ1-5; the D is unclear. The germline V gene encodes CDR1 LGHNT and CDR2 FRNRAP. V gave up 3 bases and J gave up 7 bases, with 10 bases separating them. This CDR3 has 13 amino acids. The DNA for the CDR3 is TGTGCTAGTGGTTTAGTGGAGTCCCAGCCCCAGCATTTT. Amino acids: CASGLVESQPQHF. Using reference TRBV12-5 and TRBJ1-5 for the parts outside the CDR3, the full variable domain is DARVTQTPRHKVTEMGQEVTMRCQPILGHNTVFWYRQTMMQGLELLAYFRNRAPLDDSGMPKDRFSAEMPDATLATLKIQPSEPRDSAVYFCASGLVESQPQHFGDGTRLSIL.

This chain connects TRBV14 to TRBJ2-7; TRBD1 matches 10 bases. CDR1 and CDR2 from the germline V gene are SGHDN and FVKESK. The CDR3 totals 15 residues. V lost 2 bases and J lost 6; bases outside the gene matches: 7. The DNA for the CDR3 is TGTGCCAGCAGCCAATTTGGGGGGACAGGGGTCGAGCAGTACTTC. Protein: CASSQFGGTGVEQYF.

This rearrangement joins TRBV29-1 to TRBJ2-7; 7 positions agree with TRBD1. This CDR3 spans 14 amino acids. The germline CDR1 and CDR2 sequences are SQVTM and ANQGSEA. J gave up 2 bases and V 6 bases, and 10 bases lay outside the gene matches. The CDR3 sequence is CSVPRTGRPYEQYF. CDR3 in DNA: TGCAGCGTCCCGCGGACAGGACGACCCTACGAGCAGTACTTC.

The chain employs TRBV5-1 and TRBJ2-1; 10 nucleotides line up with TRBD1. Germline CDR1 reads SGHRS; CDR2 reads YFSETQ. V lost 4 bases to trimming and J lost 3 bases; unmatched junction nucleotides: 4. The CDR3 is made up of 15 amino acids. The CDR3: CASSRGQGLYNEQFF. The CDR3 DNA is TGCGCCAGCAGCCGGGGACAGGGGCTCTACAATGAGCAGTTCTTC.

This chain links TRBV2 with TRBJ1-2; 9 bases line up with TRBD1. J lost 4 bases, V lost 6 bases, and 12 bases had no gene match. The V gene's germline CDR1 is SNHLY and CDR2 FYNNEI. The CDR3 totals 16 residues. The CDR3 protein is CASSATFPGQGYGYTF. The CDR3 coding sequence is TGTGCCAGCAGCGCTACCTTTCCGGGACAGGGCTATGGCTACACCTTC.

This clone appeared a single time. The chain combines TRBV14 with TRBJ2-7; D not resolved. CDR1 is SGHDN and CDR2 is FVKESK in the germline V gene. This CDR3 is built from 16 residues. Between the trimmed V and J ends, which lost 4 bases and 2 bases, there was a span of 18 bases. The CDR3 reads CASSPHPRHSPYEQYF. The CDR3 DNA reads TGTGCCAGCAGCCCCCACCCCCGGCACAGTCCCTACGAGCAGTACTTC. The full variable domain, rest sourced from reference TRBV14 and TRBJ2-7, is EAGVTQFPSHSVIEKGQTVTLRCDPISGHDNLYWYRRVMGKEIKFLLHFVKESKQDESGMPNNRFLAERTGGTYSTLKVQPAELEDSGVYFCASSPHPRHSPYEQYFGPGTRLTVT.

V gene TRBV7-2 combines with J gene TRBJ1-5; possible D gene TRBD1, 5 bases. CDR3 size: 15 residues. V gave up 5 bases and J gave up 2 bases, with 13 bases separating them. CDR1 SGHTA and CDR2 FQGNSA come from the germline V gene. The CDR3 DNA reads as TGTGCCAGCAGCGCGGACACGGTAGGCAATCAGCCCCAGCATTTT. Residues: CASSADTVGNQPQHF.

This clone was counted once. The V gene is TRBV7-8, the J gene TRBJ1-5, with 9 bases aligning to TRBD1. The germline CDR1 and CDR2 sequences are SGHVS and FQNEAQ. J was trimmed by 7 bases and V by 5 bases; bases with no gene match: 12. This CDR3 region has 16 residues. This chain's CDR3 is CASSIETGGGSQPQHF. CDR3 DNA: TGTGCCAGCAGCATAGAAACAGGGGGCGGTAGCCAGCCCCAGCATTTT.

The chain uses TRBV5-1 and TRBJ1-1; no definite D call. V dropped 1 base and J dropped 3 bases, with 19 bases sitting between them. The CDR3 contains 17 residues. CDR1 is SGHRS and CDR2 is YFSETQ in the germline V gene. As DNA, the CDR3 is TGCGCCAGCAGCTTGATTCCCTTCTCCGCAGGCGACACTGAAGCTTTCTTT. It is translated as CASSLIPFSAGDTEAFF. The full variable domain, rest sourced from reference TRBV5-1 and TRBJ1-1, is KAGVTQTPRYLIKTRGQQVTLSCSPISGHRSVSWYQQTPGQGLQFLFEYFSETQRNKGNFPGRFSGRQFSNSRSEMNVSTLELGDSALYLCASSLIPFSAGDTEAFFGQGTRLTVV.

A single count supports this clone. V gene TRBV19 combines with J gene TRBJ1-5; D not resolved. The V and J ends lost 8 bases and 4 bases respectively, with 12 bases between them. CDR1 and CDR2 (germline): LNHDA, SQIVND (reference sequence). CDR3 length equals 13 residues. The CDR3 spells CASRGGSNQPQHF. The CDR3 DNA reads as TGTGCCAGTCGAGGAGGGAGTAATCAGCCCCAGCATTTT. Together with reference TRBV19 and TRBJ1-5, the CDR3 gives the full variable domain: DGGITQSPKYLFRKEGQNVTLSCEQNLNHDAMYWYRQDPGQGLRLIYYSQIVNDFQKGDIAEGYSVSREKKESFPLTVTSAQKNPTAFYLCASRGGSNQPQHFGDGTRLSIL.

This clone came up once. This chain connects TRBV15 to TRBJ1-6; D is perhaps TRBD1 (5 bases). The CDR3 extends over 14 amino acids. Germline V gene data show CDR1 as LNHNV and CDR2 as YYDKDF (reference sequence). The V end lost 1 base, the J end lost 6 bases, and 7 bases lay between the germline ends. The CDR3 DNA reads TGTGCCACCAGCAGAGCGACAGTTAATTCACCCCTCCACTTT. Protein product: CATSRATVNSPLHF.

The gene calls are TRBV6-1 and TRBJ1-2; D gene uncertain. V was shortened by 3 bases and J by 4 bases, with 21 bases between the two germline ends. This CDR3 has 17 amino acids. Germline CDR1 and CDR2: MNHNS and SASEGT. Written as DNA, the CDR3 is TGTGCCAGCAGTGATAGAGCAAAGCCAAAGAGGTTCTATGGCTACACCTTC. This encodes CASSDRAKPKRFYGYTF.

This chain links TRBV5-4 with TRBJ1-6; D is unclear. V lost 0 bases to trimming and J lost 3 bases, with 7 bases between them. CDR1 and CDR2 (germline): SGHNT, YYREEE (reference sequence). The CDR3 loop spans 15 amino acids. CDR3 sequence (DNA): TGTGCCAGCAGCTTGGCTGGCGGCTATAATTCACCCCTCCACTTT. This sequence encodes CASSLAGGYNSPLHF.

The DNA for the CDR3 is TGTGCCAGCGGGTTAACAGGGGTCGAGCAGTACTTC. Protein: CASGLTGVEQYF. The V and J genes are TRBV27 and TRBJ2-7; 7 nucleotides align to TRBD1. The CDR3 covers 12 residues. The germline CDR1 and CDR2 sequences are MNHEY and SMNVEV (reference sequence). With V trimmed by 8 bases and J by 6 bases, 7 bases remained unmatched.

V gene TRBV18 combines with J gene TRBJ2-6; 7 bases match TRBD2. The CDR3 covers 15 residues. V dropped 2 bases and J dropped 2; count of bases not matched to a gene: 0. Germline V gene lookup returns CDR1 KGHSH and CDR2 LQKENI. In DNA form, the CDR3 reads TGTGCCAGCTCACCAGGGAGGGCTGGGGCCAACGTCCTGACTTTC. Translated, it gives CASSPGRAGANVLTF.

The chain carries TRBV5-6 and TRBJ2-7; TRBD2 agrees at 9 bases. This CDR3 has 15 amino acids. Germline V gene lookup returns CDR1 SGHDT and CDR2 YYEEEE. Trimming removed 3 bases from V and 3 bases from J; junction bases left unmatched: 7. The CDR3 region is CASSSSAGGFYEQYF. CDR3 coding DNA: TGTGCCAGCAGCTCATCAGCGGGGGGCTTCTACGAGCAGTACTTC. Drawing the rest from reference TRBV5-6 and TRBJ2-7, the complete variable domain is DAGVTQSPTHLIKTRGQQVTLRCSPKSGHDTVSWYQQALGQGPQFIFQYYEEEERQRGNFPDRFSGHQFPNYSSELNVNALLLGDSALYLCASSSSAGGFYEQYFGPGTRLTVT.

In nucleotides, the CDR3 is TGTGCCAGCAGTTTGTTAGGAGGGATAAACATTCAGTACTTC. It is translated as CASSLLGGINIQYF. The chain couples TRBV28 to TRBJ2-4; possible D gene TRBD2, 6 bases. CDR1 is MDHEN and CDR2 is SYDVKM in the germline V gene. The CDR3 has 14 residues. Between the trimmed V and J ends, which lost 3 bases and 6 bases, there was a span of 12 bases.

The count of this clone is one. The chain has TRBV6-1 and TRBJ2-3, with TRBD1 matching 10 bases. The germline CDR1 and CDR2 sequences are MNHNS and SASEGT. V gave up 1 base and J gave up 5 bases; unmatched junction bases: 12. This CDR3 region has 18 residues. The CDR3 coding sequence is TGTGCCAGCAGTGAAGTCCCAAACCTGGGGACAGGGGAAGATACGCAGTATTTT. It is translated as CASSEVPNLGTGEDTQYF.

This clone is a singleton in its sample. This chain uses TRBV19 with TRBJ1-5; D gene ambiguous. This CDR3 has 15 residues. V dropped 1 base and J dropped 5 bases, with 12 bases sitting between them. CDR1 LNHDA and CDR2 SQIVND come from the germline V gene (reference sequence). This CDR3 is CASSIASGSHQPQHF. In nucleotides, the CDR3 is TGTGCCAGTAGTATAGCGTCGGGATCTCATCAGCCCCAGCATTTT.

In this sample, this clone turned up a few times. This sequence joins TRBV11-2 and TRBJ2-2, with D perhaps matching TRBD2 (6 bases). The germline V gene encodes CDR1 SGHAT and CDR2 FQNNGV. This CDR3 spans 15 amino acids. V shed 4 bases and J shed 0 bases, with 9 bases lying between them. CDR3 region: CASSWVAANTGELFF. The CDR3 nucleotides read TGTGCCAGCAGCTGGGTAGCGGCGAACACCGGGGAGCTGTTTTTT.